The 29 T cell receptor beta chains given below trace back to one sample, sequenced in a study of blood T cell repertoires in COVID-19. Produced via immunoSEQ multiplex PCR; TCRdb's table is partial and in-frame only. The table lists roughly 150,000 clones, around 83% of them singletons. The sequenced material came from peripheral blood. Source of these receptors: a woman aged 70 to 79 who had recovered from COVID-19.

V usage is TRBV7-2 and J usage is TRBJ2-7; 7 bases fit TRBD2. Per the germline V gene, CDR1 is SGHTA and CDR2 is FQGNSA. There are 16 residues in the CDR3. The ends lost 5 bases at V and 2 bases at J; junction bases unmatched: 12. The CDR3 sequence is CASSPGPGTNPYEQYF. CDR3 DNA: TGTGCCAGCAGCCCGGGGCCGGGGACTAACCCCTACGAGCAGTACTTC.

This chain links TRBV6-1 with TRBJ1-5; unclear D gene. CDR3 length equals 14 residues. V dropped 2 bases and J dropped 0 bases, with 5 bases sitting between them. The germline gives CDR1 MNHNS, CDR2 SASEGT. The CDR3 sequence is CASSEQYSNQPQHF. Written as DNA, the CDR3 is TGTGCCAGCAGTGAACAGTATAGCAATCAGCCCCAGCATTTT.

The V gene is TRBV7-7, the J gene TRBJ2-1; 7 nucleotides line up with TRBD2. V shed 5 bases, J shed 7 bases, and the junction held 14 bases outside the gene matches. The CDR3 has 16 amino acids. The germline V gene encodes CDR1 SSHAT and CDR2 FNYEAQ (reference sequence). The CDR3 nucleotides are TGTGCCAGCAGCCCCGGGGCCGGGGCGGGAGCGAATGAGCAGTTCTTC. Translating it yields CASSPGAGAGANEQFF.

The CDR3 coding sequence is TGTGCCAGCAGCGAGACAGTGAACTATGGCTACACCTTC. This translates into CASSETVNYGYTF. The chain joins TRBV5-4 to TRBJ1-2, with D possibly being TRBD1 (5 bases). CDR3 length: 13 amino acids. Trimming left V 4 bases short and J 2 bases short, with 9 bases between. Germline CDR1 is SGHNT and CDR2 is YYREEE (reference sequence).

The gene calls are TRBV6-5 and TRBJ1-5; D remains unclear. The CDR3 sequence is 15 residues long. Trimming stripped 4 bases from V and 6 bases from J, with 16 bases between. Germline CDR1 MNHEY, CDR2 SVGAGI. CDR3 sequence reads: CASSSQYGVGQPQHF. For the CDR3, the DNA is TGTGCCAGCAGTTCCCAGTACGGGGTAGGTCAGCCCCAGCATTTT.

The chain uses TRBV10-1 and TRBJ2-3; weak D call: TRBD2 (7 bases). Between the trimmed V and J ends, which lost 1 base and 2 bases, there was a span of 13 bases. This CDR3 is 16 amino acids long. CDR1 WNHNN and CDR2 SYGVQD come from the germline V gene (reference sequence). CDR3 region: CASSEWRGPFTDTQYF. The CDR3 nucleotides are TGCGCCAGCAGTGAGTGGCGGGGGCCTTTCACAGATACGCAGTATTTT.

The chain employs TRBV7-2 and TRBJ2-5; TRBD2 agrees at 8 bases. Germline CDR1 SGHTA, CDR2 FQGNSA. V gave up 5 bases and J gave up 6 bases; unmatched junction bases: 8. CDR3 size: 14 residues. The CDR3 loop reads CASSPVGTRQTQYF. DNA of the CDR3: TGTGCCAGCAGCCCAGTGGGGACTAGGCAGACCCAGTACTTC.

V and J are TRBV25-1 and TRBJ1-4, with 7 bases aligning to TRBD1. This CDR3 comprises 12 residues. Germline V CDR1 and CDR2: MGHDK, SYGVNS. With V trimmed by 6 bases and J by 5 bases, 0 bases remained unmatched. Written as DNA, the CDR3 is TGTGCCAGCAGCAGGGGGAATGAAAAACTGTTTTTT. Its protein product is CASSRGNEKLFF.

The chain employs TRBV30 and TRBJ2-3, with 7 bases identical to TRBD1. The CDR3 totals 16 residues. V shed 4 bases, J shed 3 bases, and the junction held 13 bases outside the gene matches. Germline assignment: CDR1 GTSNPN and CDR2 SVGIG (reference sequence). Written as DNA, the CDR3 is TGTGCCTGGACCCCTAAGCCGACAGGGTTGACAGATACGCAGTATTTT. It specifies CAWTPKPTGLTDTQYF.

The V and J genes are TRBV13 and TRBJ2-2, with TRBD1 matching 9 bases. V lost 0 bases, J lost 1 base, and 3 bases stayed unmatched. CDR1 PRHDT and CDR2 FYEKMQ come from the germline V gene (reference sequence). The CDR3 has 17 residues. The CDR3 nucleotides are TGTGCCAGCAGCTTAGGCCCGACAGGGGGGAACACCGGGGAGCTGTTTTTT. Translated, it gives CASSLGPTGGNTGELFF.

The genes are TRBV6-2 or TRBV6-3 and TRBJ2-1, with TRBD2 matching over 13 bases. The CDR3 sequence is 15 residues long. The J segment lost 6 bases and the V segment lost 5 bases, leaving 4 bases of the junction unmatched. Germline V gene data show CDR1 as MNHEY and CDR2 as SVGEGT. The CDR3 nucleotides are TGTGCCAGCAGTCAACTAGCGGGAGGGGGCAATGAGCAGTTCTTC. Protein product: CASSQLAGGGNEQFF.

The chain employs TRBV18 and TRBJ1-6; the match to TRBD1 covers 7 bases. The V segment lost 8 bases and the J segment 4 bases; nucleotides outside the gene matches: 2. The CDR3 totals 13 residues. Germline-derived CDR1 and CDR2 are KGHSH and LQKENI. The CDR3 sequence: CASRGQYNSPLHF. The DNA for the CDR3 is TGTGCCAGCCGGGGACAGTATAATTCACCCCTCCACTTT.

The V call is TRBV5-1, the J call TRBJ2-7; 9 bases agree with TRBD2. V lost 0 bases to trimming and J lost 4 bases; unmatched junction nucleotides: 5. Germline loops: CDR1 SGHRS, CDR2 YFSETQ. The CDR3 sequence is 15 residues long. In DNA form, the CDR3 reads TGCGCCAGCAGCTTGGGCCGGACTAGCGATTACGAGCAGTACTTC. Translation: CASSLGRTSDYEQYF.

CDR3 residues: CASSQGAGRPYSNQPQHF. The CDR3 coding sequence is TGCGCCAGCAGCCAGGGGGCGGGCAGGCCGTATAGCAATCAGCCCCAGCATTTT. The rearrangement links TRBV4-3 to TRBJ1-5; D is possibly TRBD1 (6 bases). CDR1 and CDR2 (germline): LGHNA, YSLEER. The V end was cut by 3 bases, the J end by 0 bases, with 18 bases between. The CDR3 is 18 amino acids.

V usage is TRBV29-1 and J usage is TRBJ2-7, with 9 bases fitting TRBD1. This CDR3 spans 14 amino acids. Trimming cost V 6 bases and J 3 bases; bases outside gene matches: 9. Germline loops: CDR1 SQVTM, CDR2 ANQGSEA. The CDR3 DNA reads TGCAGCGTGGACGGGGGGACAGGGTTCTACGAGCAGTACTTC. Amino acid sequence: CSVDGGTGFYEQYF.

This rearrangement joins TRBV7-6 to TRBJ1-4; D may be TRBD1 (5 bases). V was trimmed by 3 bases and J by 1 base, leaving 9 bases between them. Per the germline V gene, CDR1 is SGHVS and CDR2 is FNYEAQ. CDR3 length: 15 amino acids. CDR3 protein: CASSFLQGTNEKLFF. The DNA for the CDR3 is TGTGCCAGCAGCTTCCTCCAGGGAACTAATGAAAAACTGTTTTTT.

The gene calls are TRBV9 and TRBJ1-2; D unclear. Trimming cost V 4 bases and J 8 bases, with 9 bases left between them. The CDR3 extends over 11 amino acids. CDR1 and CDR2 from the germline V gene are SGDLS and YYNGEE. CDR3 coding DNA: TGTGCCAGCAGCCAGGAGGGCGGCTACACCTTC. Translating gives CASSQEGGYTF.

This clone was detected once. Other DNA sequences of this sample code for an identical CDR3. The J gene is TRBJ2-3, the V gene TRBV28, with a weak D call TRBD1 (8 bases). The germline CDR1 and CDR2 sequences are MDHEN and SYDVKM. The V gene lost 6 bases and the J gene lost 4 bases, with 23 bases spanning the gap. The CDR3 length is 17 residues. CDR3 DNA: TGTGCCAGCAGCACCCCAGGGGGCGGGAGCCCTCCAGATACGCAGTATTTT. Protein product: CASSTPGGGSPPDTQYF.

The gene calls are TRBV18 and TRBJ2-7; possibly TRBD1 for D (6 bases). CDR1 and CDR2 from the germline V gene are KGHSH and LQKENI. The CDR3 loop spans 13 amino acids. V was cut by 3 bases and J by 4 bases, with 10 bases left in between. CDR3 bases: TGTGCCAGCTCACCCCAGGGGCAGTACGAGCAGTACTTC. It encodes CASSPQGQYEQYF.

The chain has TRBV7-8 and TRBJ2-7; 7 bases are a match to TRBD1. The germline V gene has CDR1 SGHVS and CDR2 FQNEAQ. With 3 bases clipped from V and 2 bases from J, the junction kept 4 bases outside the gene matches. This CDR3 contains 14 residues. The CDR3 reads CASSLHQGAYEQYF. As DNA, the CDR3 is TGTGCCAGCAGCTTGCACCAGGGGGCCTACGAGCAGTACTTC.

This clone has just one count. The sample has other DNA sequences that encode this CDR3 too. The DNA of the CDR3 is TGTGCCAGCAGTCCTCCGACGGGGACTGGAAACACCATATATTTT. It codes for CASSPPTGTGNTIYF. This chain connects TRBV28 to TRBJ1-3; unclear D gene. The CDR3 is 15 amino acids. V was shortened by 5 bases and J by 2 bases, with 13 bases between the two germline ends. Germline lookup yields CDR1 MDHEN and CDR2 SYDVKM.

This CDR3 is CASSPAREQAPLHF. In DNA form, the CDR3 reads TGTGCCAGCTCACCGGCCAGGGAACAGGCGCCCCTCCACTTT. This chain uses TRBV18 with TRBJ1-6; tentative D call: TRBD1 (5 bases). CDR1 KGHSH and CDR2 LQKENI come from the germline V gene. This CDR3 is 14 amino acids long. The ends were cut back, 3 bases at V and 13 bases at J, with 16 bases in the middle.

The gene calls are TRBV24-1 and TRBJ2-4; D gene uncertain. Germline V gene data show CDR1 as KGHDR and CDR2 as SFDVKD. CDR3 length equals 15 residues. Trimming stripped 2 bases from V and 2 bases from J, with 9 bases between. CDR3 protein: CATSDCEQPKNIQYF. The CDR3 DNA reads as TGTGCCACCAGTGATTGTGAACAGCCCAAAAACATTCAGTACTTC.

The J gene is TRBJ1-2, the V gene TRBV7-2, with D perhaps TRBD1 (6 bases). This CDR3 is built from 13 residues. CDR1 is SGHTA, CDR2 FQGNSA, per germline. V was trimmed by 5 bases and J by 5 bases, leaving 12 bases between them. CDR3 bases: TGTGCCAGCAGCCCGGGGGGCTCTTATGGCTACACCTTC. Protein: CASSPGGSYGYTF.

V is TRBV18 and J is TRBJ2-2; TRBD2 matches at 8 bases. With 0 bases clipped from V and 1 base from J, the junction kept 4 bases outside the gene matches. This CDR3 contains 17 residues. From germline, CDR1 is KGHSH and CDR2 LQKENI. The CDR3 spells CASSPPTSVQNTGELFF. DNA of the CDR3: TGTGCCAGCTCACCACCGACTAGCGTACAGAACACCGGGGAGCTGTTTTTT.

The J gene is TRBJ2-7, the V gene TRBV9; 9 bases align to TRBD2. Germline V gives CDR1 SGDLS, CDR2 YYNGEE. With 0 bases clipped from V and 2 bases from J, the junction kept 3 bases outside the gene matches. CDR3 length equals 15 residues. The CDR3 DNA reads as TGTGCCAGCAGCGTAGGGCTAGCGGGGACCTACGAGCAGTACTTC. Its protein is CASSVGLAGTYEQYF.

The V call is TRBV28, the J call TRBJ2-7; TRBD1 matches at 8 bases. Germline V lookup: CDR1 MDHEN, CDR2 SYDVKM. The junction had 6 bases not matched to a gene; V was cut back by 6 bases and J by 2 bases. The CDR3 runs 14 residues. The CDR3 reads CASSTTGAAYEQYF. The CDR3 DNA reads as TGTGCCAGCAGCACGACAGGGGCCGCCTACGAGCAGTACTTC.

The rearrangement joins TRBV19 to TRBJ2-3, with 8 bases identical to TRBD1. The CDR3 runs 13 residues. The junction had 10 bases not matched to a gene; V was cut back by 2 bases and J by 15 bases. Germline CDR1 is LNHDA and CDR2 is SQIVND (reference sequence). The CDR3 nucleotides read TGTGCCAGTAGTATAATGGAGACAGGGGACAGATATTTT. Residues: CASSIMETGDRYF. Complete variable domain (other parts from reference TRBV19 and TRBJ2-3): DGGITQSPKYLFRKEGQNVTLSCEQNLNHDAMYWYRQDPGQGLRLIYYSQIVNDFQKGDIAEGYSVSREKKESFPLTVTSAQKNPTAFYLCASSIMETGDRYFGPGTRLTVL.

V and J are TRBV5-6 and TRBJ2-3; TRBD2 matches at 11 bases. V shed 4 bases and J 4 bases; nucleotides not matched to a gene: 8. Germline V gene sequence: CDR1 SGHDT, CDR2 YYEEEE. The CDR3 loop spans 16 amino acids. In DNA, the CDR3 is TGTGCCAGCAGCCGATATAGCGGGGGGGCCTCAGATACGCAGTATTTT. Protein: CASSRYSGGASDTQYF.